Following are 22 T cell receptor beta chains from one sample sequenced in a study of vaccination and CD4 T cells after COVID-19. Cultured CD4+ T-cell DNA underwent Oncomine TCR Beta short-read sequencing. TCRdb re-analysed the PCR reads in MiXCR, keeping a single row per CDR3 protein. The sample holds around 10,000 distinct CDR3 sequences, 25% to 30% seen once. The treatment: approximately 10-day PBMC culture with coronavirus spike peptide pools or control peptides (ViraFEST assay). Their cognate antigens are unknown. Sequences were obtained from cultured CD4+ T cells from blood. These receptor sequences come from a human donor with COVID-19.

The V gene is TRBV20-1, the J gene TRBJ2-3; D not resolved. The CDR3 totals 14 residues. Germline-derived CDR1 and CDR2 are DFQATT and SNEGSKA (reference sequence). V was cut by 0 bases and J by 1 base, with 8 bases left in between. In DNA form, the CDR3 reads TGCAGTGCTAGAGATCCGTGGGGCACAGATACGCAGTATTTT. Translated: CSARDPWGTDTQYF.

CDR3 DNA: TGTGCCAGCAGTTACTCGAGTAGGGGGATGTCGGCCGGGGAGCTGTTTTTT. It codes for CASSYSSRGMSAGELFF. This chain joins TRBV6-2 or TRBV6-3 and TRBJ2-2, with a tentative D call TRBD1 (6 bases). V lost 0 bases, J lost 6 bases, and 17 bases lay in between. The CDR3 extends over 17 amino acids. Germline loops: CDR1 MNHEY, CDR2 SVGEGT.

The rearrangement uses TRBV7-8 and TRBJ2-6; a weak D match, TRBD1 (5 bases). Trimming shortened V by 2 bases and J by 4 bases, and 9 bases separated the two germline ends. The CDR3 runs 15 residues. Germline CDR1 and CDR2: SGHVS and FQNEAQ. CDR3 protein: CASSLSGRGANVLTF. Written as DNA, the CDR3 is TGTGCCAGCAGCTTATCAGGGCGAGGGGCCAACGTCCTGACTTTC.

This clonotype was seen only a few times. The V gene is TRBV6-1, the J gene TRBJ2-5, with D possibly being TRBD1 (6 bases). V lost 5 bases to trimming and J lost 5 bases, with 15 bases between them. The V gene's germline CDR1 is MNHNS and CDR2 SASEGT. This CDR3 spans 14 amino acids. This chain's CDR3 is CASSHREGRETQYF. The CDR3 DNA is TGTGCCAGCAGTCACAGGGAAGGACGGGAGACCCAGTACTTC.

This clonotype was detected a few times. V usage is TRBV6-2 or TRBV6-3 and J usage is TRBJ1-1, with 7 bases matching TRBD1. Germline V gene sequence: CDR1 MNHEY, CDR2 SVGEGT. Unmatched junction bases numbered 1, after V lost 2 bases and J lost 1 base. CDR3 size: 14 residues. CDR3 DNA sequence: TGTGCCAGCAGTTACCAGGGGGGGAACACTGAAGCTTTCTTT. Its translation is CASSYQGGNTEAFF.

The sample holds a few counts of this clonotype. J is TRBJ1-2 and V is TRBV6-5, with TRBD1 matching over 11 bases. The length of the CDR3 is 14 residues. V dropped 2 bases and J dropped 5; count of bases not matched to a gene: 1. Looked up from germline, CDR1 is MNHEY and CDR2 is SVGAGI. CDR3 sequence: CASSYRDRGYGYTF. The DNA of the CDR3 is TGTGCCAGCAGTTACCGGGACAGGGGGTATGGCTACACCTTC.

V and J are TRBV6-2 or TRBV6-3 and TRBJ2-7; D call uncertain. Trimming stripped 5 bases from V and 3 bases from J, with 11 bases between. The CDR3 is 13 residues long. Per the germline V gene, CDR1 is MNHEY and CDR2 is SVGEGT. This CDR3 reads CASSLYSGYEQYF. CDR3 nucleotide sequence: TGTGCCAGCAGTCTGTACAGTGGCTACGAGCAGTACTTC.

The chain recombines TRBV15 with TRBJ1-4, with D hard to call. Germline lookup yields CDR1 LNHNV and CDR2 YYDKDF (reference sequence). The CDR3 sequence is 16 residues long. Deletions cut 5 bases from V and 8 bases from J, with 21 bases between. CDR3 coding DNA: TGTGCCACCAGCCCCAATTCTCGTAGACTGGGGGAAAAACTGTTTTTT. Residues: CATSPNSRRLGEKLFF.

The chain has TRBV2 and TRBJ2-3; D ambiguous. Germline values: CDR1 SNHLY, CDR2 FYNNEI. Deletions cut 6 bases from V and 6 bases from J, with 7 bases between. The CDR3 is made up of 11 amino acids. The chain's CDR3 is CASSARDTQYF. For the CDR3, the DNA is TGTGCCAGCAGCGCTCGGGATACGCAGTATTTT.

The table lists this clonotype with a few counts. The V call is TRBV12-3 or TRBV12-4, the J call TRBJ2-6, with D unclear. The V end lost 2 bases, the J end lost 1 base, and 6 bases lay between the germline ends. The CDR3 totals 15 residues. The CDR3 here is CASSLYGSGANVLTF. In DNA, the CDR3 is TGTGCCAGCAGTTTATATGGGTCTGGGGCCAACGTCCTGACTTTC.

The V and J genes are TRBV20-1 and TRBJ2-5; 13 bases map to TRBD2. V shed 0 bases and J 4 bases; nucleotides not matched to a gene: 5. The CDR3 loop spans 16 amino acids. Germline assignment: CDR1 DFQATT and CDR2 SNEGSKA (reference sequence). In DNA form, the CDR3 reads TGCAGTGCTAGAGATCCCACTAGCGGGGGGGGAGAGACCCAGTACTTC. It yields the protein CSARDPTSGGGETQYF.

This clonotype was counted a few times. The V gene is TRBV6-1, the J gene TRBJ2-6, with 8 bases identical to TRBD2. Germline CDR1 is MNHNS and CDR2 is SASEGT. The J segment lost 2 bases and the V segment lost 11 bases, leaving 5 bases of the junction unmatched. The length of the CDR3 is 14 residues. This CDR3 reads CAEQAGAGANVLTF. The CDR3 bases are TGTGCCGAACAAGCGGGGGCTGGGGCCAACGTCCTGACTTTC.

Points on this clonotype: An end of the junction differs from the germline gene, which may be a read error. The chain joins TRBV7-7 to TRBJ2-7; tentatively, D is TRBD1 (6 bases). The CDR3 loop spans 13 amino acids. From germline, CDR1 is SSHAT and CDR2 FNYEAQ (reference sequence). The DNA of the CDR3 is TGTGCTAGCAGCGCCTCACAGGGTAGCGAGCAGTACTTC. Translated: CASSASQGSEQYF. Full variable domain (missing parts from reference TRBV7-7 and TRBJ2-7): GAGVSQSPRYKVTKRGQDVTLRCDPISSHATLYWYQQALGQGPEFLTYFNYEAQPDKSGLPSDRFSAERPEGSISTLTIQRTEQRDSAMYRCASSASQGSEQYFGPGTRLTVT.

The J gene is TRBJ2-5, the V gene TRBV11-3, with 9 bases fitting TRBD1. Trimming removed 5 bases from V and 4 bases from J; junction bases left unmatched: 11. From germline, CDR1 is SGHNT and CDR2 YENEEA. The CDR3 runs 16 residues. The CDR3 sequence: CASSTYRGRPIETQYF. In nucleotides, the CDR3 is TGTGCCAGCAGCACATACAGGGGGCGCCCGATAGAGACCCAGTACTTC.

The chain couples TRBV20-1 to TRBJ1-2, with no clear D. Germline-derived CDR1 and CDR2 are DFQATT and SNEGSKA (reference sequence). The CDR3 contains 13 residues. Trimming removed 3 bases from V and 4 bases from J, with 12 bases in between. CDR3: CSASLPGVYGYTF. DNA for the CDR3: TGCAGTGCTAGTCTACCCGGGGTCTATGGCTACACCTTC.

This chain links TRBV11-1 with TRBJ2-2; D call uncertain. The CDR3 is 13 amino acids. Trimming took off 2 bases at V and 6 bases at J, with 7 bases between the two ends. Germline V gene data show CDR1 as SGHAT and CDR2 as FQDESV (reference sequence). The CDR3 coding sequence is TGTGCCAGCAGCTTACGGGCAGCCGGGGAGCTGTTTTTT. Protein: CASSLRAAGELFF.

This clonotype was detected a few times. V and J are TRBV4-3 and TRBJ1-2; D gene uncertain. CDR3 length: 15 amino acids. Germline values: CDR1 LGHNA, CDR2 YSLEER. V was cut by 0 bases and J by 0 bases, with 8 bases left in between. The CDR3 coding sequence is TGCGCCAGCAGCCAAGATTTCGGAACTAACTATGGCTACACCTTC. Translation: CASSQDFGTNYGYTF.

This clonotype was counted between two and nine times. The rearrangement links TRBV19 to TRBJ2-2; 8 positions agree with TRBD2. Germline V gives CDR1 LNHDA, CDR2 SQIVND (reference sequence). This CDR3 region has 16 residues. Trimming took 6 bases from V and 7 from J; bases not matched to a gene: 13. This chain's CDR3 is CASRLTEAGVVGELFF. The CDR3 nucleotides read TGTGCCAGTAGACTGACGGAAGCGGGGGTAGTCGGGGAGCTGTTTTTT.

This clonotype appeared a few times. This chain links TRBV12-3 or TRBV12-4 with TRBJ2-5; no clear D. Deletions cut 2 bases from V and 2 bases from J, with 3 bases between. The CDR3 has 12 residues. Here the CDR3 DNA reads TGTGCCAGCAGTTTATTTCAAGAGACCCAGTACTTC. Amino acids: CASSLFQETQYF.

The rearrangement uses TRBV7-8 and TRBJ2-7; 8 bases fit TRBD1. The CDR3 loop spans 15 amino acids. J lost 3 bases, V lost 4 bases, and 8 bases had no gene match. Germline V gives CDR1 SGHVS, CDR2 FQNEAQ. The CDR3: CASSSLTGVNYEQYF. In nucleotides, the CDR3 is TGTGCCAGCAGCTCCCTGACAGGGGTCAACTACGAGCAGTACTTC.

The rearrangement links TRBV19 to TRBJ1-1; no clear D. Between the trimmed V and J ends, which lost 5 bases and 4 bases, there was a span of 11 bases. This CDR3 contains 13 residues. CDR1 is LNHDA, CDR2 SQIVND, per germline (reference sequence). CDR3 bases: TGTGCCAGTAGTGATCGGCAGACCACTGAAGCTTTCTTT. Translation: CASSDRQTTEAFF.

This chain links TRBV2 with TRBJ2-4, with D tentatively TRBD1 or TRBD2 (5 bases each). Trimming left V 4 bases short and J 9 bases short, with 16 bases between. There are 14 residues in the CDR3. Germline CDR1 and CDR2: SNHLY and FYNNEI. The CDR3 sequence is CASSVRGLRRIQYF. The CDR3 DNA sequence: TGTGCCAGCAGTGTTCGGGGCTTACGTCGCATTCAGTACTTC. The variable domain in full, with the rest retrieved from reference TRBV2 and TRBJ2-4, is EPEVTQTPSHQVTQMGQEVILRCVPISNHLYFYWYRQILGQKVEFLVSFYNNEISEKSEIFDDQFSVERPDGSNFTLKIRSTKLEDSAMYFCASSVRGLRRIQYFGAGTRLSVL.